This TCR beta chain derives from a study of blood T cell repertoires in COVID-19. Background on the study: Samples came from the United States, Italy and Spain, spanning acute and convalescent COVID-19. The cDNA or gDNA used as material had been derived from T cells, B-cell-depleted T cells, or PBMCs.

A Seattle source enrolled patients during active infection and followed them longitudinally. Profiled with immunoSEQ multiplex PCR; TCRdb holds only in-frame clones, not every one. The sample lists roughly 280,000 clones, 88% occurring once. CDR3 length: 15 amino acids. Germline lookup yields CDR1 LNHNV and CDR2 YYDKDF (reference sequence). With 0 bases removed from V and 4 bases from J, the gap between germline ends came to 12 bases. The sample comprised peripheral blood. This receptor was obtained from a woman in her twenties or thirties with COVID-19, enrolled during active disease. The chain recombines TRBV15 with TRBJ2-5; tentatively, D is TRBD1 (5 bases). CDR3: CATSRDVGQLETQYF. The CDR3 nucleotides read TGTGCCACCAGCAGAGACGTCGGACAATTAGAGACCCAGTACTTC. Full variable domain (rest looked up from reference TRBV15 and TRBJ2-5): DAMVIQNPRYQVTQFGKPVTLSCSQTLNHNVMYWYQQKSSQAPKLLFHYYDKDFNNEADTPDNFQSRRPNTSFCFLDIRSPGLGDTAMYLCATSRDVGQLETQYFGPGTRLLVL.